Presented here are 23 T cell receptor beta chains from one specimen sequenced in a study of blood T cell repertoires in COVID-19. Only in-frame clones appear in the TCRdb table, and some are missing; sequencing was by immunoSEQ multiplex PCR. The table has 150,000 to 200,000 clones, approximately 90% seen once; the top ten hold 0.99%. Sequencing was performed on peripheral blood. The receptor set was obtained from a man aged 18 to 29 with acute or convalescent COVID-19.

CDR3 amino acids: CASSLGQGNEKLFF. The CDR3 nucleotides are TGTGCCAGCAGCCTGGGACAGGGGAATGAAAAACTGTTTTTT. This chain links TRBV11-1 with TRBJ1-4, with 10 bases matching TRBD1. This CDR3 spans 14 amino acids. The trim removed 5 bases at V and 5 bases at J, leaving 2 bases unmatched. Germline loops: CDR1 SGHAT, CDR2 FQDESV (reference sequence).

The chain carries TRBV7-2 and TRBJ1-3; D gene unclear. V lost 7 bases and J 2 bases, leaving 9 bases between the germline ends. This CDR3 is 13 amino acids long. The germline CDR1 and CDR2 sequences are SGHTA and FQGNSA. The DNA of the CDR3 is TGTGCCAGCATCTGGGGAGCTGGAAACACCATATATTTT. Its translation: CASIWGAGNTIYF.

The chain employs TRBV4-2 and TRBJ2-6, with no clear D. Trimming shortened V by 3 bases and J by 3 bases, and 9 bases separated the two germline ends. The CDR3 covers 15 residues. The germline CDR1 and CDR2 sequences are LGHNA and YNFKEQ. The CDR3 DNA follows: TGTGCCAGCAGCCAGCGGTTGGGTGGGGCCAACGTCCTGACTTTC. Translating it yields CASSQRLGGANVLTF.

This chain uses TRBV7-9 with TRBJ2-3, with 7 bases that match TRBD2. The V gene's germline CDR1 is SEHNR and CDR2 FQNEAQ (reference sequence). The ends lost 5 bases at V and 2 bases at J; junction bases unmatched: 10. This CDR3 has 16 amino acids. The CDR3 DNA sequence: TGTGCCAGCAGCCCGGTTGCAGCGGGAATCACAGATACGCAGTATTTT. Translating it yields CASSPVAAGITDTQYF.

The chain joins TRBV5-1 to TRBJ1-1, with a weak D call TRBD1 (6 bases). This CDR3 spans 15 amino acids. Trimming removed 1 base from V and 3 bases from J, with 13 bases in between. In germline, CDR1 is SGHRS, CDR2 YFSETQ. The CDR3: CASSLSGGRDTEAFF. The CDR3 bases are TGCGCCAGCAGCTTGTCGGGGGGCAGGGACACTGAAGCTTTCTTT.

This chain links TRBV29-1 with TRBJ2-3; D possibly corresponds to TRBD2 (6 bases). CDR3 size: 13 residues. From germline, CDR1 is SQVTM and CDR2 ANQGSEA. The V end lost 7 bases, the J end lost 3 bases, and 14 bases lay between the germline ends. The CDR3 region is CSGDGGLTDTQYF. The CDR3 bases are TGCAGCGGTGACGGGGGTCTAACAGATACGCAGTATTTT.

The chain is built from TRBV18 and TRBJ1-1; tentatively, D is TRBD1 (5 bases). V was shortened by 4 bases and J by 4 bases, with 13 bases between the two germline ends. The length of the CDR3 is 14 residues. The germline gives CDR1 KGHSH, CDR2 LQKENI. The CDR3, as DNA: TGTGCCAGCTCACAACAGGAGATGGGCACTGAAGCTTTCTTT. Its translation: CASSQQEMGTEAFF.

The chain couples TRBV29-1 to TRBJ2-1; weak D call: TRBD2 (5 bases). The germline CDR1 and CDR2 sequences are SQVTM and ANQGSEA. The CDR3 is 16 amino acids. Deletions cut 1 base from V and 8 bases from J, with 21 bases between. DNA for the CDR3: TGCAGCGTTGAAGGGACGGCTAGCTTCGGGCTGGATGAGCAGTTCTTC. Translation: CSVEGTASFGLDEQFF.

The chain employs TRBV28 and TRBJ1-4; D perhaps matches TRBD1 (6 bases). The ends were cut back, 7 bases at V and 14 bases at J, with 32 bases in the middle. Germline V gene lookup returns CDR1 MDHEN and CDR2 SYDVKM. The CDR3 extends over 17 amino acids. The CDR3, as DNA: TGTGCCAGCACCGACAGAGACAGGACTGGTCCTATGTGGGGGCTGTTTTTT. This translates into CASTDRDRTGPMWGLFF.

This chain joins TRBV18 and TRBJ1-1, with D maybe TRBD1 (5 bases). This CDR3 is built from 16 residues. V was cut by 0 bases and J by 1 base, with 12 bases left in between. Germline CDR1 and CDR2: KGHSH and LQKENI. CDR3 in DNA: TGTGCCAGCTCACCACCGGCTACAGGAAGGAACACTGAAGCTTTCTTT. Residues: CASSPPATGRNTEAFF.

The V and J genes are TRBV24-1 and TRBJ2-2; 11 nucleotides align to TRBD1. Germline CDR1 KGHDR, CDR2 SFDVKD. V lost 3 bases and J lost 0; bases outside the gene matches: 5. This CDR3 comprises 18 residues. Written as DNA, the CDR3 is TGTGCCACCAGTGATCTAAGGGACAGGGGGACGAACACCGGGGAGCTGTTTTTT. The encoded protein is CATSDLRDRGTNTGELFF.

The chain couples TRBV7-9 to TRBJ1-2; D uncertain. Germline-derived CDR1 and CDR2 are SEHNR and FQNEAQ (reference sequence). V was trimmed by 4 bases and J by 6 bases, leaving 9 bases between them. The CDR3 is made up of 12 amino acids. Here the CDR3 DNA reads TGTGCCAGCAGCTCAAACGAGGATGGCTACACCTTC. Its protein is CASSSNEDGYTF.

The J gene is TRBJ1-2, the V gene TRBV19, with D perhaps TRBD1 (5 bases). Germline-derived CDR1 and CDR2 are LNHDA and SQIVND (reference sequence). CDR3 length: 14 residues. Trimming took 1 base from V and 2 from J, leaving 8 bases between them. The CDR3 is CASSIGTRNYGYTF. CDR3 nucleotide sequence: TGTGCCAGTAGTATAGGGACAAGAAACTATGGCTACACCTTC.

J is TRBJ2-5 and V is TRBV30; D not resolved. Germline CDR1 reads GTSNPN; CDR2 reads SVGIG (reference sequence). V shed 3 bases and J shed 7 bases, with 6 bases lying between them. The CDR3 loop spans 10 amino acids. The CDR3 nucleotides are TGTGCCTGGAGAGACTCGACCCAGTACTTC. Protein product: CAWRDSTQYF. The entire variable domain, with the rest obtained from reference TRBV30 and TRBJ2-5, is as follows: SQTIHQWPATLVQPVGSPLSLECTVEGTSNPNLYWYRQAAGRGLQLLFYSVGIGQISSEVPQNLSASRPQDRQFILSSKKLLLSDSGFYLCAWRDSTQYFGPGTRLLVL.

The CDR3 reads CASSQGDSRWNEKLFF. CDR3 nucleotide sequence: TGTGCCAGCAGCCAGGGGGACAGTAGATGGAATGAAAAACTGTTTTTT. The V gene is TRBV5-5, the J gene TRBJ1-4; 7 nucleotides agree with TRBD1. The CDR3 sequence is 16 residues long. From germline, CDR1 is SGHKS and CDR2 YYEKEE (reference sequence). Germline trimming cut 4 bases from V and 5 bases from J; bases unmatched to any gene: 11.

This chain links TRBV18 with TRBJ1-4; D ambiguous. Trimming took off 6 bases at V and 3 bases at J, with 17 bases between the two ends. Germline assignment: CDR1 KGHSH and CDR2 LQKENI. The CDR3 extends over 16 amino acids. CDR3: CASSAIEGRANEKLFF. In DNA, the CDR3 is TGTGCCAGCTCTGCCATAGAAGGGAGAGCTAATGAAAAACTGTTTTTT. Full variable domain (missing parts from reference TRBV18 and TRBJ1-4): NAGVMQNPRHLVRRRGQEARLRCSPMKGHSHVYWYRQLPEEGLKFMVYLQKENIIDESGMPKERFSAEFPKEGPSILRIQQVVRGDSAAYFCASSAIEGRANEKLFFGSGTQLSVL.

CDR3: CAISEAGKGQPQHF. CDR3 DNA sequence: TGTGCCATCAGTGAGGCAGGGAAGGGCCAGCCCCAGCATTTT. J is TRBJ1-5 and V is TRBV10-3, with D perhaps TRBD1 (5 bases). The CDR3 is 14 amino acids. Germline CDR1 and CDR2: ENHRY and SYGVKD. V lost 2 bases to trimming and J lost 7 bases, with 12 bases between them.

This sequence joins TRBV4-1 and TRBJ1-2, with D possibly TRBD1 on 5 matching bases. CDR1 and CDR2 from the germline V gene are MGHRA and YSYEKL. Trimming removed 2 bases from V and 4 bases from J, with 11 bases in between. The CDR3 has 14 amino acids. The CDR3 region is CASSQIGDSYGYTF. In DNA form, the CDR3 reads TGCGCCAGCAGCCAAATCGGCGACAGCTATGGCTACACCTTC.

V is TRBV19 and J is TRBJ1-5, with 11 bases aligning to TRBD1. Per the germline V gene, CDR1 is LNHDA and CDR2 is SQIVND (reference sequence). The V and J ends lost 8 bases and 6 bases, in that order; junction bases with no gene match: 0. The CDR3 runs 12 residues. The CDR3 loop is CASGQGAQPQHF. As DNA, the CDR3 is TGTGCCAGTGGACAGGGGGCTCAGCCCCAGCATTTT.

The chain links TRBV11-3 to TRBJ2-1; perhaps TRBD2 as D (5 bases). This CDR3 is built from 16 residues. V lost 0 bases to trimming and J lost 7 bases, with 16 bases between them. Germline V gene sequence: CDR1 SGHNT, CDR2 YENEEA. CDR3 nucleotide sequence: TGTGCCAGCAGCTTAGATCCGGGTGGAGGTAGGAATGAGCAGTTCTTC. This codes for CASSLDPGGGRNEQFF. Variable domain in full (rest from reference TRBV11-3 and TRBJ2-1): EAGVVQSPRYKIIEKKQPVAFWCNPISGHNTLYWYLQNLGQGPELLIRYENEEAVDDSQLPKDRFSAERLKGVDSTLKIQPAELGDSAVYLCASSLDPGGGRNEQFFGPGTRLTVL.

This clone came up a few times. This chain links TRBV6-5 with TRBJ2-7; 7 bases line up with TRBD1. The CDR3 runs 15 residues. The V gene's germline CDR1 is MNHEY and CDR2 SVGAGI. V gave up 7 bases and J gave up 7 bases; unmatched junction bases: 16. CDR3 DNA: TGTGCCAGCACCCAATACAGGGGACCTCTTTATGAGCAGTACTTC. This sequence encodes CASTQYRGPLYEQYF.

The rearrangement uses TRBV18 and TRBJ1-4; D gene unclear. Trimming took off 3 bases at V and 7 bases at J, with 18 bases between the two ends. Germline V CDR1 and CDR2: KGHSH, LQKENI. The CDR3 is made up of 16 amino acids. The CDR3 spells CASSPPNRRVSEKLFF. CDR3 in DNA: TGTGCCAGCTCACCTCCGAATCGGAGGGTTAGTGAAAAACTGTTTTTT.

This rearrangement joins TRBV24-1 to TRBJ1-4; D is unresolved. The germline V and J ends were trimmed by 4 bases and 7 bases, with 15 bases remaining between them. This CDR3 region has 15 residues. Germline CDR1 reads KGHDR; CDR2 reads SFDVKD. CDR3 bases: TGTGCCACCAGTGACGGCGGACTATATGGTGAAAAACTGTTTTTT. Amino acid sequence: CATSDGGLYGEKLFF.